The 12 T cell receptor beta chains below were found in one sample sequenced in a study of blood T cell repertoires in COVID-19. Only in-frame clones appear in the TCRdb table, and some are missing; sequencing was by immunoSEQ multiplex PCR. The sample holds 200,000 to 250,000 clones, over 75% seen once. Sequenced material: peripheral blood. The receptors come from a man aged 45-65 years with COVID-19, enrolled during active disease.

The rearrangement uses TRBV27 and TRBJ2-2; a weak D match, TRBD1 (6 bases). The V end was cut by 6 bases, the J end by 4 bases, with 12 bases between. The CDR3 runs 14 residues. The germline V gene encodes CDR1 MNHEY and CDR2 SMNVEV (reference sequence). The CDR3 coding sequence is TGTGCCAGCAGCCCGGACAGCATCACCGGGGAGCTGTTTTTT. Translating it yields CASSPDSITGELFF.

This chain links TRBV9 with TRBJ1-5; 7 positions agree with TRBD1. The CDR3 has 15 amino acids. Per germline, CDR1 SGDLS and CDR2 YYNGEE. Unmatched junction bases numbered 7, after V lost 4 bases and J lost 3 bases. The CDR3, as DNA: TGTGCCAGCAGCTCCCGAGGGGGCCCCAATCAGCCCCAGCATTTT. Its protein product is CASSSRGGPNQPQHF.

J is TRBJ2-5 and V is TRBV15; D possibly corresponds to TRBD2 (5 bases). Trimming shortened V by 1 base and J by 2 bases, and 11 bases separated the two germline ends. The CDR3 is 15 residues long. Per germline, CDR1 LNHNV and CDR2 YYDKDF (reference sequence). CDR3 coding DNA: TGTGCCACCAGCAGAGGAGGGTCATCTCAAGAGACCCAGTACTTC. Protein sequence: CATSRGGSSQETQYF.

A single count supports this clone. V gene TRBV11-1 combines with J gene TRBJ1-5; 7 nucleotides line up with TRBD1. Germline trimming cut 3 bases from V and 3 bases from J; bases unmatched to any gene: 8. From germline, CDR1 is SGHAT and CDR2 FQDESV (reference sequence). The CDR3 totals 16 residues. The DNA of the CDR3 is TGTGCCAGCAGCTTTAAGACAGGGACATACAATCAGCCCCAGCATTTT. The encoded protein is CASSFKTGTYNQPQHF.

V and J are TRBV30 and TRBJ2-1; 9 bases match TRBD2. The trim removed 1 base at V and 5 bases at J, leaving 6 bases unmatched. The CDR3 runs 15 residues. The germline V gene has CDR1 GTSNPN and CDR2 SVGIG (reference sequence). The CDR3 DNA is TGTGCCTGGAGTGGCTGGCTAGCGGGGAACAATGAGCAGTTCTTC. Translating it yields CAWSGWLAGNNEQFF.

This rearrangement joins TRBV6-5 to TRBJ2-1, with TRBD2 as a possible D gene (6 bases). There are 14 residues in the CDR3. CDR1 is MNHEY, CDR2 SVGAGI, per germline. V was shortened by 0 bases and J by 6 bases, with 9 bases between the two germline ends. CDR3 sequence: CASSYSTRPNEQFF. CDR3 bases: TGTGCCAGCAGTTACTCGACTAGACCCAATGAGCAGTTCTTC.

This chain joins TRBV9 and TRBJ1-4; D is possibly TRBD1 (5 bases). CDR3 size: 13 residues. V was trimmed by 5 bases and J by 7 bases, leaving 12 bases between them. CDR1 and CDR2 (germline): SGDLS, YYNGEE. Here the CDR3 DNA reads TGTGCCAGCAGTTTCGGGGGGTCTGAAAAACTGTTTTTT. This gives the protein CASSFGGSEKLFF.

This chain uses TRBV19 with TRBJ1-1, with D unclear. Trimming removed 5 bases at V and 3 bases at J, with 10 bases between. CDR3 length equals 13 residues. The germline gives CDR1 LNHDA, CDR2 SQIVND (reference sequence). The CDR3 sequence is CASSDDIHTEAFF. The CDR3 nucleotides read TGTGCCAGTAGTGATGACATTCACACTGAAGCTTTCTTT.

This clone was observed a few times. The rearrangement joins TRBV5-1 to TRBJ1-5, with a tentative D call TRBD1 (6 bases). Germline lookup yields CDR1 SGHRS and CDR2 YFSETQ. This CDR3 spans 15 amino acids. Trimming shortened V by 4 bases and J by 7 bases, and 18 bases separated the two germline ends. The CDR3 sequence: CASSEGGGAGQPQHF. In nucleotides, the CDR3 is TGCGCCAGCAGCGAGGGAGGGGGGGCTGGACAGCCCCAGCATTTT.

The J gene is TRBJ1-5, the V gene TRBV6-5; D is uncertain. In germline, CDR1 is MNHEY, CDR2 SVGAGI. This CDR3 has 14 residues. Trimming left V 10 bases short and J 2 bases short, with 15 bases between. CDR3: CATIPTGRNQPQHF. The CDR3 DNA reads as TGTGCCACCATACCCACGGGTCGCAATCAGCCCCAGCATTTT.

The chain carries TRBV28 and TRBJ2-1; a weak D match, TRBD1 (5 bases). The V and J ends lost 5 bases and 6 bases respectively, with 8 bases between them. Germline CDR1 reads MDHEN; CDR2 reads SYDVKM. This CDR3 has 12 amino acids. CDR3 DNA: TGTGCCAGCAGTAGCAGGGTCAATGAGCAGTTCTTC. Its protein product is CASSSRVNEQFF.

The chain joins TRBV27 to TRBJ1-4; the match to TRBD1 covers 8 bases. There are 14 residues in the CDR3. Trimming cost V 4 bases and J 8 bases; bases outside gene matches: 6. The V gene's germline CDR1 is MNHEY and CDR2 SMNVEV (reference sequence). CDR3 loop: CASSSTGVGEKLFF. The DNA for the CDR3 is TGTGCCAGCAGTTCGACAGGGGTAGGGGAAAAACTGTTTTTT.